This TCR beta chain comes out of a study of shared clonotypes between healthy human individuals. The overall study: The plates for each donor numbered three CD4 naive, three CD4 memory, two CD8 naive and one CD8 memory. Findings of the study overall: Across several donors, naive CD4 shared roughly 5.2%, naive CD8 approximately 3.5%, memory CD4 roughly 2.3%, memory CD8 over 0.3%. Since donors were few, the genetic and exposure-history diversity represented was limited.

Worth noting for this clone: Its antigen remains unidentified.

There are 17 residues in the CDR3. V shed 5 bases and J 9 bases; nucleotides not matched to a gene: 19. Germline V gene lookup returns CDR1 LNHDA and CDR2 SQIVND (reference sequence). Negatively enriched CD4+ T cells were divided by CD45RA into naive and memory. The table came from immunoSEQ multiplex PCR; TCRdb's copy has only in-frame clones and leaves some out. Among some 550,000 clones listed, 95% to 98% were seen once. The chain links TRBV19 to TRBJ1-5; 7 nucleotides agree with TRBD1. This receptor was obtained from a woman aged 30 to 39 in good health. Sample: naive CD4+ T cells sorted from blood. Subset noted: CD45RA+ positively selected. The CDR3 DNA is TGTGCCAGTAGTTTCTCCGGGACAGAGCCGTATTTATGGCCCCAGCATTTT. This sequence encodes CASSFSGTEPYLWPQHF.